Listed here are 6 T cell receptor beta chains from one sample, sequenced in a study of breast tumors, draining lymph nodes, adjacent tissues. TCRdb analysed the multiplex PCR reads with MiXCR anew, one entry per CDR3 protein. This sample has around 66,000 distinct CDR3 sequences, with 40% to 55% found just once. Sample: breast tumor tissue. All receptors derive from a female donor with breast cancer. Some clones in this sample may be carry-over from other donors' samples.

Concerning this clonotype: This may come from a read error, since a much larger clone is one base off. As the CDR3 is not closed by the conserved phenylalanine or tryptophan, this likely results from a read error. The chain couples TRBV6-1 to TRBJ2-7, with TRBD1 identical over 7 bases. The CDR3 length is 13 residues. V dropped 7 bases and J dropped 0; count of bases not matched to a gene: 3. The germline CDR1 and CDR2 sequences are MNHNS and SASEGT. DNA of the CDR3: TGTGCCAGCAATAACAGGGGCTCCTACGAGCAGTACCTC. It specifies CASNNRGSYEQYL.

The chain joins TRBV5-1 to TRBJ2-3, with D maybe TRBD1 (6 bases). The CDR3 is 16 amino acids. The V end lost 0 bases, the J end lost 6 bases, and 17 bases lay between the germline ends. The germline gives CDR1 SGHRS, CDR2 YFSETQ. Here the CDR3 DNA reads TGCGCCAGCAGCTTGGGGCAGGGGACGGTTGCGGATACGCAGTATTTT. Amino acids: CASSLGQGTVADTQYF.

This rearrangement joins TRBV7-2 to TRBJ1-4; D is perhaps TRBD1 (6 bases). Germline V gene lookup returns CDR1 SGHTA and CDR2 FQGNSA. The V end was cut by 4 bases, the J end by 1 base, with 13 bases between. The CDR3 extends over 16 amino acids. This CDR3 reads CASSSGAMLTNEKLFF. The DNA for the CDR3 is TGTGCCAGCAGCTCGGGGGCCATGTTAACTAATGAAAAACTGTTTTTT.

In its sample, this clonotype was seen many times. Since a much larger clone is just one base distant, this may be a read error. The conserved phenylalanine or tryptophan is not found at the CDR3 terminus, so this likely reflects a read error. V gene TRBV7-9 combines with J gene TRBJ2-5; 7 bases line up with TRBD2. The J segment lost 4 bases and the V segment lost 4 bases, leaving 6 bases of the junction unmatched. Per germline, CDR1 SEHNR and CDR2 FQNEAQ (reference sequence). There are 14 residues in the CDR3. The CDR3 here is CASSSETSPETQYL. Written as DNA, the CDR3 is TGTGCCAGCAGCTCAGAGACTAGCCCAGAGACCCAGTACCTC.

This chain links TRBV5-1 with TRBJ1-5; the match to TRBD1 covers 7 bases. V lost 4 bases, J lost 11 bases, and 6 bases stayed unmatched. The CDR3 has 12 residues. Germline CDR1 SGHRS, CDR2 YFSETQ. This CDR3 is CASSPVGQSQHF. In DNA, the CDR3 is TGCGCCAGCAGCCCGGTGGGACAGTCCCAGCATTTT.

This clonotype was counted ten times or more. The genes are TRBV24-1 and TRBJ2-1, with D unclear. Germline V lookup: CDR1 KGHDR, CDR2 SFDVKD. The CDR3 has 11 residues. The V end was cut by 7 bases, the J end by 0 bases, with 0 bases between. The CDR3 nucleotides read TGTGCCACCAGCTCCTACAATGAGCAGTTCTTC. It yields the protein CATSSYNEQFF.